This is a list of T cell receptor beta chains from one sample in a study of human T cells and chemical hapten exposure. TCRdb called the RACE reads again in MiXCR, with one record for every CDR3 protein. In the table there are tens of thousands of distinct CDR3 sequences, around 12% of which are singletons. The source material was whole blood, sampled in connection with sensitization to the hapten diphenylcyclopropenone (DPC). The origin of the receptors is a woman in her thirties with alopecia areata. Some clones in this sample may be carry-over from other donors' samples. Each CDR3 is given with its conserved first and last residue. D genes are given only for firm matches. Only some rows state a clone size, as once, few, many or a class for expanded clones.

TRBV6-2/TRBV6-3,.,TRBJ2-3,few,TGTGCCAGCAGACGTGGCTCCCGGGAGACGGTAGATACGCAGTATTTT,CASRRGSRETVDTQYF
TRBV11-2,.,TRBJ2-2,.,TGTGCCAGCAGCTACACTACCGGGACCGTCGTTTCCGGGGAGCTGTTTTTT,CASSYTTGTVVSGELFF
TRBV4-1,TRBD1,TRBJ2-3,many,TGCGCCAGCAGACAACCGGGACAGGGAAGGACAGATACGCAGTATTTT,CASRQPGQGRTDTQYF
TRBV29-1,TRBD2,TRBJ2-3,few,TGCAGCGTTCGCAGCGGGAGGGCCGGAGATACGCAGTATTTT,CSVRSGRAGDTQYF
TRBV7-6,TRBD2,TRBJ2-5,.,TGTGCCAGCAGCCCTAGCGGGAGGGCAGAGACCCAGTACTTC,CASSPSGRAETQYF
TRBV6-2/TRBV6-3,.,TRBJ2-3,.,TGTGCCAGCAGGCCGGACCTACCCTCTACAGATACGCAGTATTTT,CASRPDLPSTDTQYF
TRBV6-5,.,TRBJ2-2,many,TGTGCCAGCTTCGAGGTTAACACCGGGGAGCTGTTTTTT,CASFEVNTGELFF
TRBV10-3,TRBD1,TRBJ1-1,many,TGTGCCATCACCCCGACAGGGAGTACGGACACTGAAGCTTTCTTT,CAITPTGSTDTEAFF
TRBV28,TRBD2,TRBJ2-7,.,TGTGCCAGCAGTCAGACTAGCGGGAGCGCCTACGAGCAGTACTTC,CASSQTSGSAYEQYF
TRBV7-2,.,TRBJ2-1,.,TGTGCCAGCAGTGAAGGGTCTCCAGGGAATGAGCAGTTCTTC,CASSEGSPGNEQFF
TRBV18,.,TRBJ1-1,few,TGTGCCAGCTCACCGCGACAGGCCATGAACACTGAAGCTTTCTTT,CASSPRQAMNTEAFF
TRBV7-2,.,TRBJ2-1,many,TGTGCCAGCAGCTTAGGCAGGCTAGCGTCCTCCTACAATGAGCAGTTCTTC,CASSLGRLASSYNEQFF
TRBV27,.,TRBJ2-7,few,TGTGCCAGCAAAGAAGGGCGTAGCTCCTACGAGCAGTACTTC,CASKEGRSSYEQYF
TRBV28,.,TRBJ2-7,few,TGTGCCAGCAGTCTTCGACACGAGCAGTACTTC,CASSLRHEQYF
TRBV6-6,TRBD2,TRBJ2-2,few,TGTGCCAGCAGTTACTCCAGCGGGAGACGCACCGGGGAGCTGTTTTTT,CASSYSSGRRTGELFF
TRBV29-1,.,TRBJ2-3,.,TGCAGCGTTGAGCGGACTAGCACAGATACGCAGTATTTT,CSVERTSTDTQYF
TRBV28,.,TRBJ2-1,.,TGTGCCAGCAGTTTTAGGTACAATGAGCAGTTCTTC,CASSFRYNEQFF
TRBV30,.,TRBJ2-3,.,TGTGCCTTTGGAGTTCCCGGAAGAGGGGATACGCAGTATTTT,CAFGVPGRGDTQYF
TRBV25-1,.,TRBJ2-7,.,TGTGCCAGCAGTGTTGCTCTGTCAGGTCCTTACGAGCAGTACTTC,CASSVALSGPYEQYF
TRBV5-1,TRBD1,TRBJ1-5,many,TGCGCCAGCCTCGGGACAGGGGGCATCAATCAGCCCCAGCATTTT,CASLGTGGINQPQHF
TRBV7-2,.,TRBJ2-3,many,TGTGCCAGCAGTTTACTAGCCGTAAGCACAGATACGCAGTATTTT,CASSLLAVSTDTQYF
TRBV29-1,.,TRBJ2-7,few,TGCAGCGTTGAAGACAACACCTACGAGCAGTACTTC,CSVEDNTYEQYF
TRBV5-1,TRBD1,TRBJ1-2,few,TGCGCCAGCAGCTTGGAAGCACAGGGGGCGCTTTACGGCTACACCTTC,CASSLEAQGALYGYTF
TRBV27,.,TRBJ2-1,many,TGTGCCAGCAGCACCAACCGGTGGGGGGTTTACCATGAGCAGTTCTTC,CASSTNRWGVYHEQFF
TRBV18,.,TRBJ1-1,.,TGTGCCAGCTCCCGAGGGGGGGCGAACACTGAAGCTTTCTTT,CASSRGGANTEAFF
TRBV9,TRBD2,TRBJ2-7,.,TGTGCCAGCAGCGGAGGACTAGCGGGAGCCGAGCAGTACTTC,CASSGGLAGAEQYF
TRBV20-1,TRBD1,TRBJ2-3,.,TGCAGTGCTAGGAGACAGGGGGCGCGGGCAGATACGCAGTATTTT,CSARRQGARADTQYF
TRBV18,.,TRBJ1-1,many,TGTGCCAGCTCAACAAGGTCAGACACTGAAGCTTTCTTT,CASSTRSDTEAFF